A single sample gave rise to the 22 T cell receptor beta chains below, sequenced in a study of T cells in tuberculosis (dated by TCRdb to 2016 to 2019). The library was made by the immunoSEQ multiplex PCR assay. TCRdb re-hosts the immuneACCESS table, in-frame sequences only. Its copies lack some clones; in the studies checked, an unresolved V gene accounts for under half of them, and the cause for the rest is not known. Present in this sample are 35,000 to 45,000 clones, 90% to 95% of which were seen just once. The ten largest clones represent around 2% of the sample. Input material: PBMCs. These receptors were obtained from a donor aged 10-35 years with latent tuberculosis or without tuberculosis infection. Some clones in this sample may be carry-over from other donors' samples.

The J gene is TRBJ2-7, the V gene TRBV4-2; possibly TRBD2 for D (6 bases). Germline V gene data show CDR1 as LGHNA and CDR2 as YNFKEQ. V dropped 4 bases and J dropped 3 bases, with 22 bases sitting between them. CDR3 length: 17 amino acids. The CDR3 is CASSPTALRDRDYEQYF. The CDR3 DNA reads TGTGCCAGCAGCCCTACGGCTTTGCGGGACCGAGACTACGAGCAGTACTTC.

J is TRBJ2-1 and V is TRBV19; possibly TRBD2 for D (6 bases). The CDR3 contains 17 residues. Trimming cost V 7 bases and J 7 bases, with 26 bases left between them. Germline V gives CDR1 LNHDA, CDR2 SQIVND (reference sequence). The CDR3 protein is CASTPTMDYWTWNEQFF. The CDR3 region has the DNA TGTGCCAGTACCCCAACCATGGACTATTGGACCTGGAATGAGCAGTTCTTC.

The gene calls are TRBV15 and TRBJ2-1; D unclear. V was cut by 5 bases and J by 0 bases, with 8 bases left in between. The CDR3 spans 14 residues. Germline V gives CDR1 LNHNV, CDR2 YYDKDF (reference sequence). The CDR3 nucleotides read TGTGCCACCAGCCCGTCCGGCTCCTACAATGAGCAGTTCTTC. It specifies CATSPSGSYNEQFF.

The chain recombines TRBV15 with TRBJ2-6, with D perhaps TRBD2 (6 bases). The CDR3 extends over 16 amino acids. Trimming cost V 0 bases and J 1 base, with 7 bases left between them. In germline, CDR1 is LNHNV, CDR2 YYDKDF (reference sequence). Here the CDR3 reads CATSRDRGSGANVLTF. The CDR3 nucleotides read TGTGCCACCAGCAGAGATCGGGGGTCTGGGGCCAACGTCCTGACTTTC.

The chain recombines TRBV9 with TRBJ2-2; TRBD1 might be the D (5 bases). The CDR3 totals 13 residues. The germline CDR1 and CDR2 sequences are SGDLS and YYNGEE. V dropped 9 bases and J dropped 7 bases, with 16 bases sitting between them. The CDR3 reads CATTREVGGELFF. The DNA for the CDR3 is TGTGCCACCACCAGGGAAGTCGGCGGGGAGCTGTTTTTT.

The V and J genes are TRBV18 and TRBJ1-5; D perhaps matches TRBD1 (6 bases). The V end was cut by 5 bases, the J end by 4 bases, with 9 bases between. Germline-derived CDR1 and CDR2 are KGHSH and LQKENI. The CDR3 covers 13 residues. CDR3 nucleotides: TGTGCCAGCTCATTACAGGGAAATCAGCCCCAGCATTTT. Protein product: CASSLQGNQPQHF.

The rearrangement joins TRBV7-9 to TRBJ1-4; 9 bases fit TRBD1. Per the germline V gene, CDR1 is SEHNR and CDR2 is FQNEAQ (reference sequence). This CDR3 is built from 15 residues. The trim removed 5 bases at V and 8 bases at J, leaving 9 bases unmatched. Written as DNA, the CDR3 is TGTGCCAGCAGCGGGCGTGGGACAGGGCGGGAAAAACTGTTTTTT. Translation gives CASSGRGTGREKLFF.

The gene calls are TRBV28 and TRBJ1-1; possibly TRBD1 for D (6 bases). V lost 2 bases, J lost 4 bases, and 23 bases lay in between. This CDR3 region has 18 residues. Germline V gene sequence: CDR1 MDHEN, CDR2 SYDVKM. CDR3 DNA: TGTGCCAGCAGTTTAGCCCTCCACAGGGACCGAATGGGCACTGAAGCTTTCTTT. It yields the protein CASSLALHRDRMGTEAFF.

This chain links TRBV11-1 with TRBJ1-1; 8 positions match TRBD1. Looked up from germline, CDR1 is SGHAT and CDR2 is FQDESV (reference sequence). The CDR3 is 15 residues long. V trimming: 4 bases; J trimming: 5 bases; junction bases outside the gene matches: 9. CDR3 loop: CASSSLARGRTEAFF. CDR3 nucleotides: TGTGCCAGCAGCTCTCTAGCCAGGGGGCGAACTGAAGCTTTCTTT.

This sequence joins TRBV30 and TRBJ1-1; 8 bases line up with TRBD1. Trimming took 4 bases from V and 10 from J; bases not matched to a gene: 20. The CDR3 is 16 amino acids. CDR1 GTSNPN and CDR2 SVGIG come from the germline V gene (reference sequence). CDR3 region: CAWNSARTGLTLGAFF. CDR3 sequence (DNA): TGTGCCTGGAATTCGGCCCGGACAGGGTTAACTCTCGGAGCTTTCTTT. The complete variable domain, with remaining parts taken from reference TRBV30 and TRBJ1-1, reads SQTIHQWPATLVQPVGSPLSLECTVEGTSNPNLYWYRQAAGRGLQLLFYSVGIGQISSEVPQNLSASRPQDRQFILSSKKLLLSDSGFYLCAWNSARTGLTLGAFFGQGTRLTVV.

DNA of the CDR3: TGTGCTAGTGGTCCCCCCACCGGGAATCAGCCCCAGCATTTT. Its translation is CASGPPTGNQPQHF. The rearrangement joins TRBV12-5 to TRBJ1-5, with no clear D. Trimming cost V 5 bases and J 4 bases, with 12 bases left between them. CDR1 LGHNT and CDR2 FRNRAP come from the germline V gene. CDR3 length equals 14 residues.

The chain has TRBV28 and TRBJ1-1; D ambiguous. The CDR3 spans 11 residues. Germline V gene lookup returns CDR1 MDHEN and CDR2 SYDVKM. The V gene lost 3 bases and the J gene lost 7 bases, with 6 bases spanning the gap. CDR3 sequence reads: CASSFSREAFF. CDR3 DNA: TGTGCCAGCAGTTTTAGCCGTGAAGCTTTCTTT.

The chain combines TRBV27 with TRBJ1-2; D possibly corresponds to TRBD1 (6 bases). CDR3 size: 15 residues. Germline V gene sequence: CDR1 MNHEY, CDR2 SMNVEV (reference sequence). Deletions cut 6 bases from V and 0 bases from J, with 14 bases between. In DNA, the CDR3 is TGTGCCAGCAGCCCCAACAGGGTAACTAACTATGGCTACACCTTC. Translated, it gives CASSPNRVTNYGYTF.

This chain joins TRBV4-3 and TRBJ2-1, with a tentative D call TRBD1 (7 bases). With 0 bases removed from V and 5 bases from J, the gap between germline ends came to 17 bases. The CDR3 covers 17 residues. The germline gives CDR1 LGHNA, CDR2 YSLEER. This CDR3 reads CASSQEIQGSGDNEQFF. DNA of the CDR3: TGCGCCAGCAGCCAAGAGATACAGGGGTCGGGAGACAATGAGCAGTTCTTC.

This clone came up a few times. This chain links TRBV5-6 with TRBJ1-5; D remains ambiguous. With 2 bases removed from V and 2 bases from J, the gap between germline ends came to 11 bases. CDR1 SGHDT and CDR2 YYEEEE come from the germline V gene. This CDR3 spans 15 amino acids. CDR3 DNA sequence: TGTGCCAGCAGCTTCGGAGGGTGGGGCAATCAGCCCCAGCATTTT. This sequence encodes CASSFGGWGNQPQHF.

The chain combines TRBV27 with TRBJ2-1; D may be TRBD2 (6 bases). This CDR3 has 16 residues. Trimming removed 3 bases from V and 0 bases from J, with 12 bases in between. The V gene's germline CDR1 is MNHEY and CDR2 SMNVEV (reference sequence). The CDR3 spells CASSFDGGVSYNEQFF. CDR3 DNA sequence: TGTGCCAGCAGTTTTGACGGAGGGGTCTCCTACAATGAGCAGTTCTTC.

The chain employs TRBV20-1 and TRBJ1-1, with D possibly matching TRBD1 (6 bases). CDR3 length equals 11 residues. V was trimmed by 1 base and J by 8 bases, leaving 8 bases between them. Germline values: CDR1 DFQATT, CDR2 SNEGSKA (reference sequence). CDR3 amino acids: CSARGTEEAFF. CDR3 sequence (DNA): TGCAGTGCTAGAGGGACAGAAGAAGCTTTCTTT.

The rearrangement uses TRBV4-1 and TRBJ1-3; no clear D gene. Germline values: CDR1 MGHRA, CDR2 YSYEKL. The V end lost 4 bases, the J end lost 8 bases, and 18 bases lay between the germline ends. CDR3 length: 15 amino acids. Written as DNA, the CDR3 is TGCGCCAGCAGCCCCCTTGACTGGAGCGGAGACACCATATATTTT. It yields the protein CASSPLDWSGDTIYF.

The V call is TRBV28, the J call TRBJ1-4, with 7 bases lining up with TRBD1. The CDR3 totals 15 residues. V was pared by 5 bases and J by 7 bases, with 10 bases of the junction left unmatched. Looked up from germline, CDR1 is MDHEN and CDR2 is SYDVKM. The DNA for the CDR3 is TGTGCCAGCAGTCCCCAACAGGGGTCGGGTGAAAAACTGTTTTTT. As protein: CASSPQQGSGEKLFF. The complete variable domain, with remaining parts taken from reference TRBV28 and TRBJ1-4, reads DVKVTQSSRYLVKRTGEKVFLECVQDMDHENMFWYRQDPGLGLRLIYFSYDVKMKEKGDIPEGYSVSREKKERFSLILESASTNQTSMYLCASSPQQGSGEKLFFGSGTQLSVL.

This clone was seen just once. This chain links TRBV7-2 with TRBJ2-7, with a possible D match to TRBD2 (5 bases). The CDR3 loop spans 14 amino acids. V lost 5 bases to trimming and J lost 1 base, with 12 bases between them. From germline, CDR1 is SGHTA and CDR2 FQGNSA. DNA for the CDR3: TGTGCCAGCAGCACCTCACGGGGTTCCTACGAGCAGTACTTC. It encodes CASSTSRGSYEQYF.

The rearrangement uses TRBV4-3 and TRBJ2-3, with D tentatively TRBD1 (5 bases). Trimming cost V 0 bases and J 4 bases, with 14 bases left between them. The CDR3 spans 16 residues. Germline V gene sequence: CDR1 LGHNA, CDR2 YSLEER. The chain's CDR3 is CASSQDWGRVADTQYF. CDR3 in DNA: TGCGCCAGCAGCCAAGATTGGGGCAGGGTGGCAGATACGCAGTATTTT.

This chain links TRBV9 with TRBJ1-1; 7 nucleotides agree with TRBD1. This CDR3 is built from 14 residues. Trimming at V came to 4 bases and at J to 2 bases, leaving 5 bases not matched to a gene. Germline V gene data show CDR1 as SGDLS and CDR2 as YYNGEE. The CDR3 sequence: CASSPTGRNTEAFF. The CDR3 nucleotides read TGTGCCAGCAGCCCGACAGGGCGTAACACTGAAGCTTTCTTT. Combining the CDR3 with reference TRBV9 and TRBJ1-1 gives the whole variable domain DSGVTQTPKHLITATGQRVTLRCSPRSGDLSVYWYQQSLDQGLQFLIQYYNGEERAKGNILERFSAQQFPDLHSELNLSSLELGDSALYFCASSPTGRNTEAFFGQGTRLTVV.